Sequencing of this T cell receptor beta chain was carried out in a study of T cell changes during pregnancy in multiple sclerosis. Germline CDR1 and CDR2: SQVTM and ANQGSEA. This CDR3 spans 15 amino acids. J was trimmed by 4 bases and V by 4 bases; bases with no gene match: 11. Sequenced by immunoSEQ multiplex PCR; TCRdb stores in-frame clones only, minus some. In the table there are more than 10,000 clones, around 90% of which are singletons. Specimen: CD8+ T cells from peripheral blood mononuclear cells, collected after pregnancy. The V call is TRBV29-1, the J call TRBJ1-2; 8 bases agree with TRBD1. The receptor's source is a female donor in good health, enrolled as a control in a pregnancy study. This CDR3 is CSVGGDRGDSYGYTF. CDR3 sequence (DNA): TGCAGCGTTGGGGGAGACAGGGGAGATAGCTATGGCTACACCTTC.